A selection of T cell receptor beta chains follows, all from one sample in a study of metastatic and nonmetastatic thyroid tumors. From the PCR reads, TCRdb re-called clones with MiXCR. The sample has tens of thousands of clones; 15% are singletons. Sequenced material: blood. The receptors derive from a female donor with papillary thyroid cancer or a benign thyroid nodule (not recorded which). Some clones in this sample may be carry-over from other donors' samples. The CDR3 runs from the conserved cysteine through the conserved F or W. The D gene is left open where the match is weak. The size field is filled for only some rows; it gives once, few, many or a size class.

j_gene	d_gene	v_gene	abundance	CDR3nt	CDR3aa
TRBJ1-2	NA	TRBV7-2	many	TGTGCCAGCAGCTCAGCGGCGGGGGGCGGTTTCTATGGCTACACCTTC	CASSSAAGGGFYGYTF
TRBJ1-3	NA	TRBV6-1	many	TGTGCCAGCAGTGAACATTCTTTCTCTGGAAACACCATATATTTT	CASSEHSFSGNTIYF
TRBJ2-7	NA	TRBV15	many	TGTGCCACCAGCAGAGATTGGCCCTACTCATACGAGCAGTACTTC	CATSRDWPYSYEQYF
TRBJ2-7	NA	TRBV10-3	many	TGTGCCATCAGTGAGTCGAGTGGGGCAGGGAAGGACGAGCAGTACTTC	CAISESSGAGKDEQYF
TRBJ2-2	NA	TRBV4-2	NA	TGTGCCAGCAGCCAAACGGACGGAGGGGGGGAGCTGTTTTTT	CASSQTDGGGELFF
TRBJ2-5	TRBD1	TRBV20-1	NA	TGCAGTGCTAGGGACAGGGGTCAAGAGACCCAGTACTTC	CSARDRGQETQYF
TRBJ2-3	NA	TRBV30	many	TGTGCCTGGAGTGCAGGGTCAGATACGCAGTATTTT	CAWSAGSDTQYF
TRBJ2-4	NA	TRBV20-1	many	TGCAGTGCTAGTATACAACGGACGATTCGGAAAAACATTCAGTACTTC	CSASIQRTIRKNIQYF
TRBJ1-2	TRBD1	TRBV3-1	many	TGTGCCAGCAGCCAAGGACAGGGCGGCTACACCTTC	CASSQGQGGYTF
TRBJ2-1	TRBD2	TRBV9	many	TGTGCCAGCAGCGTAGACCTAGCGGGGACGTACAATGAGCAGTTCTTC	CASSVDLAGTYNEQFF